There are a few counts of the clone carrying this T cell receptor beta chain. Its specificity is not known. Sequencing used immunoSEQ multiplex PCR; TCRdb keeps in-frame clones, though not all of them. This sample has tens of thousands of clones, with 80% to 90% found just once. The entry originates in a study of OX40 agonist ivuxolimab in advanced cancers. The overall study: Six ivuxolimab dose levels, 0.01 to 10 mg/kg, were given intravenously every 2 weeks. Every patient in dose escalation had hepatocellular carcinoma, melanoma, renal cell or head and neck cancer.

The study's findings and limits: In the expanded peripheral T cells, antigen specificity was never determined.

Per germline, CDR1 SQVTM and CDR2 ANQGSEA. The CDR3 length is 12 residues. Deletions cut 6 bases from V and 3 bases from J, with 11 bases between. The sequences come from CD4+ or CD8+ T cells sorted from blood, collected in a trial of the OX40 agonist ivuxolimab. The chain has TRBV29-1 and TRBJ2-5; D may be TRBD2 (5 bases). The clonotype comes from an adult with an advanced solid tumor such as melanoma, head and neck, liver or kidney cancer. CDR3 loop: CSVRGPEETQYF. DNA for the CDR3: TGCAGCGTCCGAGGGCCCGAAGAGACCCAGTACTTC. Looking up the rest from reference TRBV29-1 and TRBJ2-5 gives the full variable domain: SAVISQKPSRDICQRGTSLTIQCQVDSQVTMMFWYRQQPGQSLTLIATANQGSEATYESGFVIDKFPISRPNLTFSTLTVSNMSPEDSSIYLCSVRGPEETQYFGPGTRLLVL.